This T cell receptor (beta chain) was captured by sequencing in a study of cytomegalovirus exposure and HLA in healthy donors. A remark on this clone: Its antigen is undetermined.

This CDR3 contains 13 residues. V lost 3 bases, J lost 5 bases, and 10 bases lay in between. CDR1 is MNHEY, CDR2 SMNVEV, per germline (reference sequence). Whole-study findings and limits: Confirmation in vitro established that a few CMV-associated chains were specific for CMV antigens.

The table came from immunoSEQ multiplex PCR; TCRdb's copy has only in-frame clones and leaves some out. Of under 250,000 clones listed, around 86% are singletons. Sequencing was performed on PBMCs. The source is a woman aged 18-30 years in good health and CMV-seropositive. This chain uses TRBV27 with TRBJ1-1, with TRBD1 as a possible D gene (5 bases). The CDR3 protein is CASSFSQGTEAFF. CDR3 DNA sequence: TGTGCCAGCAGTTTTTCCCAGGGAACTGAAGCTTTCTTT.